The subject of this entry is one TCR beta chain. This sample is drawn from a study of beta chain features in type 1 diabetes. This CDR3 is 15 amino acids long. Germline loops: CDR1 MNHEY, CDR2 SMNVEV (reference sequence). The V and J ends lost 6 bases and 4 bases respectively, with 16 bases between them. Expressed TCRB transcripts were sequenced after all isolated RNA was converted to cDNA. Each sample of naive, central memory or regulatory T cells had, on average, approximately 3.5 million reads. Sequenced by immunoSEQ multiplex PCR; TCRdb stores in-frame clones only, minus some. The data show 970,000 or so clones, with about a sixth seen just once and 0.02% to 0.03% held by the top ten.

Sequencing input: naive CD4+ T cells from blood. This chain connects TRBV27 to TRBJ1-5; D gene uncertain. The sequence came from a woman between 18 and 29 years old in good health. This CDR3 reads CASSPDGLQNQPQHF. Written as DNA, the CDR3 is TGTGCCAGCAGCCCGGACGGACTGCAAAATCAGCCCCAGCATTTT.